A selection of T cell receptor beta chains follows, all from one sample in a study of blood T cells in healthy people across ages. TCRdb re-called the 5' RACE reads through MiXCR, storing one row per CDR3 protein. The data show approximately 670,000 distinct CDR3 sequences, 40% to 50% seen once. Sequencing was performed on blood. The origin of the receptors is an elderly man in good health. Both conserved end residues are part of each CDR3. D genes are given only for firm matches. Clone size is not always given. Where it is, it says once, few, many or a class for expanded clones.

TRBJ2-7 | few | NA | TRBV30 | TGTGCCTGGAGACTGGGGTGGGGCTACAATGAGCAGTACTTC | CAWRLGWGYNEQYF
TRBJ1-1 | many | TRBD1 | TRBV6-2/TRBV6-3 | TGTGCCAGCAGTTACAAATCCGGGACAGGGGGCGCGATGAACACTGAAGCTTTCTTT | CASSYKSGTGGAMNTEAFF
TRBJ2-7 | many | NA | TRBV7-2 | TGTGCCAGCAGCCGCGCGAACGAGCAGTACTTC | CASSRANEQYF
TRBJ2-1 | NA | TRBD2 | TRBV4-3 | TGCGCCAGCAGCTTGGACCTAGCGGGGGGAAATAATGAGCAGTTCTTC | CASSLDLAGGNNEQFF
TRBJ2-1 | NA | NA | TRBV4-1 | TGCGCCAGCAGCCAAGGAGGTACCGTGGCGCAGTTCTTC | CASSQGGTVAQFF
TRBJ2-2 | few | TRBD2 | TRBV29-1 | TGCAGCGTTCGACTAGCGCGCACCGGGGAGCTGTTTTTT | CSVRLARTGELFF
TRBJ2-6 | few | NA | TRBV11-3 | TGTGCCAGCAGCTTAGATCCTAGTTCTGGGGCCAACGTCCTGACTTTC | CASSLDPSSGANVLTF
TRBJ2-4 | once | TRBD1 | TRBV20-1 | TGCAGTGCTCTGGCCGGACAGGGCAAGCATGGGGAGCAGTACTTC | CSALAGQGKHGEQYF
TRBJ2-7 | many | NA | TRBV11-2 | TGTGCCAGCAGCTCTCCGGGACGAACCTACGAGCAGTACTTC | CASSSPGRTYEQYF
TRBJ2-3 | NA | TRBD1 | TRBV6-1 | TGTGCCAGCAGTGGACAGGGGGCAAGGGATACGCAGTATTTT | CASSGQGARDTQYF
TRBJ2-1 | NA | TRBD1 | TRBV4-3 | TGCGCCAGCAGCCGCCTGGGACAGTTCAACAATGAGCAGTTCTTC | CASSRLGQFNNEQFF
TRBJ1-2 | NA | NA | TRBV21-1 | TGTGATCCGACAGGAGACGAGGGCTACACCTTC | CDPTGDEGYTF
TRBJ2-5 | NA | NA | TRBV12-2 | TGTGCAAGTCGCTTAGGAATGGGGACCCAGTACTTC | CASRLGMGTQYF
TRBJ2-5 | few | NA | TRBV19 | TGTGCCAGTAGTATTGGGGGTAATCAAGAGACCCAGTACTTC | CASSIGGNQETQYF
TRBJ2-4 | few | TRBD1 | TRBV7-9 | TGTGCCAGCAGCTTAGCCCGGGACAGACCGATTCAGTACTTC | CASSLARDRPIQYF
TRBJ1-6 | NA | NA | TRBV20-1 | TGCAGTGCTAGAGATCCAGGGGTCCCCAACGCACCCCTCCACTTT | CSARDPGVPNAPLHF
TRBJ1-2 | NA | NA | TRBV25-1 | TGTGCCAGCAGTGAAGCGTCACTCGGGAATGGCTACACCTTC | CASSEASLGNGYTF
TRBJ1-5 | NA | NA | TRBV4-1 | TGCGCCGGCAGCCACCCACAAACGGGGTATCAGCCCCAGCATTTT | CAGSHPQTGYQPQHF
TRBJ2-3 | NA | NA | TRBV20-1 | TGCAGTGCTAGCCGACGGGTCACAGATACGCAGTATTTT | CSASRRVTDTQYF
TRBJ2-3 | few | TRBD2 | TRBV2 | TGTGCCAGCAGTGCTAGCGGATACACAGATACGCAGTATTTT | CASSASGYTDTQYF
TRBJ2-7 | NA | NA | TRBV6-2/TRBV6-3 | TGTGCCACCCCACAAACAGGATACGAGCAGTACTTC | CATPQTGYEQYF
TRBJ2-2 | NA | TRBD1 | TRBV6-2/TRBV6-3 | TGTGCCAGCAGCCTACTCGACAGGGGGTATGGCGGGGAGCTGTTTTTT | CASSLLDRGYGGELFF
TRBJ2-6 | NA | NA | TRBV6-5 | TGTGCCAGCAGTACGGGACACCCCTCTGGGGCCAACGTCCTGACTTTC | CASSTGHPSGANVLTF
TRBJ2-2 | few | NA | TRBV4-3 | TGCGCCAGCAGCCAAGTCTCGGCTACCGGGGAGCTGTTTTTT | CASSQVSATGELFF
TRBJ2-7 | NA | NA | TRBV12-3/TRBV12-4 | TGTGCCAGCAGTTCCTCGACCGTGATGAACTCCTACGAGCAGTACTTC | CASSSSTVMNSYEQYF
TRBJ2-3 | few | TRBD2 | TRBV5-8 | TGTGCCAGCAGCTTAGGGACTAGCGGGACCAGGGATACGCAGTATTTT | CASSLGTSGTRDTQYF
TRBJ2-1 | NA | TRBD2 | TRBV10-1 | TGCGCCAGCAGTGAGTACGGGACTAGCGGCTACAATGAGCAGTTCTTC | CASSEYGTSGYNEQFF
TRBJ2-6 | NA | TRBD1 | TRBV28 | TGTGCCAGCACCATAACCGGGACAGGACCTTCTGGGGCCAACGTCCTGACTTTC | CASTITGTGPSGANVLTF
TRBJ1-5 | few | NA | TRBV24-1 | TGTGCCACCAGTCAGCCCCAGCATTTT | CATSQPQHF
TRBJ2-7 | many | TRBD1 | TRBV6-1 | TGTGCCAGCAGTGAAACGGTAGGGGGCCGGACGGGAGAGCAGTACTTC | CASSETVGGRTGEQYF
TRBJ2-1 | few | TRBD2 | TRBV20-1 | TGCAGTGCTCAATGGGCGGGAGGGCCGGAGAATGAGCAGTTCTTC | CSAQWAGGPENEQFF
TRBJ2-7 | few | NA | TRBV28 | TGTGCCAGCAGTTTAGGGACCAGCTACCGATACGAGCAGTACTTC | CASSLGTSYRYEQYF
TRBJ2-7 | NA | TRBD1 | TRBV3-1 | TGTGCCAGCAGCCAAAACGGACAGGTGAGCTCCTACGAGCAGTACTTC | CASSQNGQVSSYEQYF
TRBJ2-7 | NA | TRBD1 | TRBV11-1 | TGTGCCAGCAGCTCAGAACGGACAGGGGGGAACTACGAGCAGTACTTC | CASSSERTGGNYEQYF
TRBJ1-1 | few | TRBD1 | TRBV6-2/TRBV6-3 | TGTGCCAGCAGGGGACAGGGCCTCAACACTGAAGCTTTCTTT | CASRGQGLNTEAFF
TRBJ1-2 | NA | TRBD1 | TRBV7-2 | TGTGCCAGCAGCTTAGAGTTCGGGACAGGGAAGAGAGACACCTTC | CASSLEFGTGKRDTF
TRBJ2-6 | few | NA | TRBV6-1 | TGTGCCAGCCAACCCCCAGGTCCTGGGGCCAACGTCCTGACTTTC | CASQPPGPGANVLTF
TRBJ2-3 | NA | TRBD2 | TRBV5-1 | TGCGCCAGCAGCTTGGTGACTAGCGGAGGTACGCAGTATTTT | CASSLVTSGGTQYF
TRBJ1-3 | NA | NA | TRBV11-2 | TGTGCCAGCAGCAGGGAAGCTGGAAACACCATATATTTT | CASSREAGNTIYF
TRBJ1-5 | NA | TRBD1 | TRBV12-3/TRBV12-4 | TGTGCCAGCAGTCACGGGACAGACAATCAGCCCCAGCATTTT | CASSHGTDNQPQHF
TRBJ2-7 | NA | TRBD2 | TRBV3-1 | TGTGCCAGCAGCAGGGGACTAGCGGACAATGAGCAGTACTTC | CASSRGLADNEQYF
TRBJ2-5 | once | TRBD1 | TRBV6-2/TRBV6-3 | TGTGCCAGCAGTTGGGGGACAGTCCTAGGCGGGACCCAGTACTTC | CASSWGTVLGGTQYF
TRBJ2-6 | NA | NA | TRBV28 | TGTGCCAGCAGTGAGCACCGGGATTTTAGCTCTGGGGCCAACGTCCTGACTTTC | CASSEHRDFSSGANVLTF
TRBJ2-1 | NA | NA | TRBV4-1 | TGCACCAGCAGCCAAGTTGCTGGGGCACCCTACAATGAGCAGTTCTTC | CTSSQVAGAPYNEQFF